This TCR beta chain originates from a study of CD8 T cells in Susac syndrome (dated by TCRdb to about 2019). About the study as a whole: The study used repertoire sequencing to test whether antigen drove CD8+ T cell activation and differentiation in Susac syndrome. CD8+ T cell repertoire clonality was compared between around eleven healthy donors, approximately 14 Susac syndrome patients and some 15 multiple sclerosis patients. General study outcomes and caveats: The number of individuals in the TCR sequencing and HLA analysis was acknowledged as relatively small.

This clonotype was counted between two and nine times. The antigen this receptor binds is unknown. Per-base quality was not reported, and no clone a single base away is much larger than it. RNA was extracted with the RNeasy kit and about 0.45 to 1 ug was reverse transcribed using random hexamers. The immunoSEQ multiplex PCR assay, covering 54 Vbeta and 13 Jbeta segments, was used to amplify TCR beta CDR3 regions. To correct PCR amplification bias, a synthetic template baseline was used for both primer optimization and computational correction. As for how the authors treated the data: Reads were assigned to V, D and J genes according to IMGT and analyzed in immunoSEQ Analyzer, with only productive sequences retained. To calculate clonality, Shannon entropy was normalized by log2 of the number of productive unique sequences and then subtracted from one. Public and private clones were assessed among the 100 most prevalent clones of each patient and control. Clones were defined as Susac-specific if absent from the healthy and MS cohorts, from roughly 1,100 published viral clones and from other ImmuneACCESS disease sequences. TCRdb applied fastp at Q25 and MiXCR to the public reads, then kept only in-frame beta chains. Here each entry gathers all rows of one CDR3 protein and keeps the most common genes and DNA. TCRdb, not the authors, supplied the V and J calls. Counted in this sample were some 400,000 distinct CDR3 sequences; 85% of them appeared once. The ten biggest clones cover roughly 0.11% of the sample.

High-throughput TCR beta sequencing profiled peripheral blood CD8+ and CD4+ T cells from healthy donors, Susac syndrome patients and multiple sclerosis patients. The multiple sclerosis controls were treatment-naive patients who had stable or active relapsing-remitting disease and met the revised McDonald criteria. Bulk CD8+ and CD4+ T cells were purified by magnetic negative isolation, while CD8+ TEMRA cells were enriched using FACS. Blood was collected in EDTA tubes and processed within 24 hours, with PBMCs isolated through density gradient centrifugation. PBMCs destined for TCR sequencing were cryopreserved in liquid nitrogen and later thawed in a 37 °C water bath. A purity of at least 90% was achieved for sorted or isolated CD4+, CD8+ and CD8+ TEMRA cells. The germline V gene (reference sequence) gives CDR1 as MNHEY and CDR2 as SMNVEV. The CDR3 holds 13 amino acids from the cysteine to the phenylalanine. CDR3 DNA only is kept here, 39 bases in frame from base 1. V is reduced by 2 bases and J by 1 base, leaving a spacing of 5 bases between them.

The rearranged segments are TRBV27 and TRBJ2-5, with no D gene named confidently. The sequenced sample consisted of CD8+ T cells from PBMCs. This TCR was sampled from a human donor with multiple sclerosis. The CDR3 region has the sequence CASSLRAQETQYF. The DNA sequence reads TGTGCCAGCAGTTTACGGGCCCAAGAGACCCAGTACTTC.